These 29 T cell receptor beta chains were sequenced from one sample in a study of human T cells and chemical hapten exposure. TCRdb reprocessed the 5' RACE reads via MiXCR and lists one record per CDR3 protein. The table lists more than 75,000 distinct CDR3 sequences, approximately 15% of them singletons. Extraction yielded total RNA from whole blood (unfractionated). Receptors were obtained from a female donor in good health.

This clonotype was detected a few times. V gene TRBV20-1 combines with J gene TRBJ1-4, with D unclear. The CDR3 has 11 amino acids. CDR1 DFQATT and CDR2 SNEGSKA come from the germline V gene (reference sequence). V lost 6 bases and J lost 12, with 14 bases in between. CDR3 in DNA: TGCAGTGCCCCGTATAGACTTCAACTGTTTTTT. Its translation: CSAPYRLQLFF.

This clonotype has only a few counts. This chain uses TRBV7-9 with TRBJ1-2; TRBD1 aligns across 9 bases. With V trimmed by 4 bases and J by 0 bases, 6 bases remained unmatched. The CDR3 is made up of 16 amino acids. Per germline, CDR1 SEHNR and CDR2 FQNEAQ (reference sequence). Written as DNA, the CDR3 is TGTGCCAGCAGCTCAATAGGACAGGGGCCTAACTATGGCTACACCTTC. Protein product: CASSSIGQGPNYGYTF.

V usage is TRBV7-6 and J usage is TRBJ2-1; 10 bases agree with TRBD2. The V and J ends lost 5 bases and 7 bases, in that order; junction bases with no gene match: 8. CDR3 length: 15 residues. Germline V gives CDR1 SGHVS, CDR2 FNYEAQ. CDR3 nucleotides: TGTGCCAGCAGCAGAAGCGGGGGGGCCAGGAATGAGCAGTTCTTC. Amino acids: CASSRSGGARNEQFF.

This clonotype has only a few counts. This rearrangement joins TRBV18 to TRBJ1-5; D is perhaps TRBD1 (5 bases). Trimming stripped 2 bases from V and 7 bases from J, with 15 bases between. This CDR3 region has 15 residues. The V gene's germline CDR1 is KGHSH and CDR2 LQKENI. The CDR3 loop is CASSPGAGRQQPQHF. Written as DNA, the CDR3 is TGTGCCAGCTCACCAGGGGCAGGGAGGCAACAGCCCCAGCATTTT.

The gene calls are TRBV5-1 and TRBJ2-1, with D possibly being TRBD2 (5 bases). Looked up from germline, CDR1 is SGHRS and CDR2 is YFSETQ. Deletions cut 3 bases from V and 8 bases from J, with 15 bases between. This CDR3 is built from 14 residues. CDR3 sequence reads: CASSWERERHEQFF. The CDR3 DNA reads TGCGCCAGCAGCTGGGAGAGGGAACGGCATGAGCAGTTCTTC.

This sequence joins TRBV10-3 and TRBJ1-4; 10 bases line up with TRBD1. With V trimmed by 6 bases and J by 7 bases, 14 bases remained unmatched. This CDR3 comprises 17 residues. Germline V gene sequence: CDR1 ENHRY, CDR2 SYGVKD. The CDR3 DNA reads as TGTGCCATCAGCCCCGGGACAGGGGATGACGGTCGTGAAAAACTGTTTTTT. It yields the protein CAISPGTGDDGREKLFF.

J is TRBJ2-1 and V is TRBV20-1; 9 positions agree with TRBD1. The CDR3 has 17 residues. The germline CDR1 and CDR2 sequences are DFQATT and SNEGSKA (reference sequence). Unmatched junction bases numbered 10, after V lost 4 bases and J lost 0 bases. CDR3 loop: CSAMGDRGFSSYNEQFF. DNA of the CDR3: TGCAGTGCTATGGGTGACAGGGGGTTTAGCTCCTACAATGAGCAGTTCTTC.

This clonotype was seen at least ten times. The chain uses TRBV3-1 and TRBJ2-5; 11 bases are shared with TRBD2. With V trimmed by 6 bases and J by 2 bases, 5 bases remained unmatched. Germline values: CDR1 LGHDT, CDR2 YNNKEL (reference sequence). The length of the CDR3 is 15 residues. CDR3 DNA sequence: TGTGCCAGCAGGCTAGCGGGAGGTTATCAAGAGACCCAGTACTTC. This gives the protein CASRLAGGYQETQYF.

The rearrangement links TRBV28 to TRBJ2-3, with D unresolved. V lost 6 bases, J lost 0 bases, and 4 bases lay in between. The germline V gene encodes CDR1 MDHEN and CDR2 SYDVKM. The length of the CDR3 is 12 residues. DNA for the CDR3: TGTGCCAGCAGGGCTAGCACAGATACGCAGTATTTT. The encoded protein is CASRASTDTQYF.

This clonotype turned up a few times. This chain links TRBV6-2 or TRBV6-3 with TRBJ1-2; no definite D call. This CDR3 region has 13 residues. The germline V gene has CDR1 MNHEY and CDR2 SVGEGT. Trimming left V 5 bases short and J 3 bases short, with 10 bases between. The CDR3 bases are TGTGCCAGCAGTCCCGGCGGAGACTATGGCTACACCTTC. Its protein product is CASSPGGDYGYTF.

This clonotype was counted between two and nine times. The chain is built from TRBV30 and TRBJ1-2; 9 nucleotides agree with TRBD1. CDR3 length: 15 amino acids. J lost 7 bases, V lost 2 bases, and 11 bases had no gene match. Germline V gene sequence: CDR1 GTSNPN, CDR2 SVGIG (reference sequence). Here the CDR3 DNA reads TGTGCCTGGAGTCCGCCCGGGACAGGGAGAAGTGGCTACACCTTC. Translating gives CAWSPPGTGRSGYTF.

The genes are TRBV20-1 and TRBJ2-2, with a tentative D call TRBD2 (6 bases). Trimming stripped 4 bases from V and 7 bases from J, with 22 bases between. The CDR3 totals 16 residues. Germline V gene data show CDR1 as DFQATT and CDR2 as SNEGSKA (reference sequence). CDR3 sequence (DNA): TGCAGTGCTACGCTAGCCCTACGGGAGTCCAGCGGGGAGCTGTTTTTT. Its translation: CSATLALRESSGELFF.

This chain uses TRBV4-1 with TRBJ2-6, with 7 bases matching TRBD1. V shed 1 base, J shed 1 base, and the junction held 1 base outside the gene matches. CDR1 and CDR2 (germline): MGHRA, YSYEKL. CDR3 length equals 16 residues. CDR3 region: CASSQGQGSGANVLTF. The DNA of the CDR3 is TGCGCCAGCAGCCAAGGACAGGGATCTGGGGCCAACGTCCTGACTTTC.

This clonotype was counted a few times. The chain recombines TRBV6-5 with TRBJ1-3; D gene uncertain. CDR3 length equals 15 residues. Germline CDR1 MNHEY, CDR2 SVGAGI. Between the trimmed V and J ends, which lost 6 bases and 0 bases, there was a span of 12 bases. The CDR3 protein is CASSRGPSSGNTIYF. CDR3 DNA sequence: TGTGCCAGCAGCCGCGGACCTTCCTCTGGAAACACCATATATTTT.

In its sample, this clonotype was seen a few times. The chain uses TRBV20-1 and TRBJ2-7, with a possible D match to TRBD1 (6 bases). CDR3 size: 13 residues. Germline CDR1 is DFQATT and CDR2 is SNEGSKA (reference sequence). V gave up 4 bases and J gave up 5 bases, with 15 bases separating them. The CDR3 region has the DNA TGCAGTGCTACAGGGGAGAGGATCGACGAGCAGTACTTC. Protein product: CSATGERIDEQYF.

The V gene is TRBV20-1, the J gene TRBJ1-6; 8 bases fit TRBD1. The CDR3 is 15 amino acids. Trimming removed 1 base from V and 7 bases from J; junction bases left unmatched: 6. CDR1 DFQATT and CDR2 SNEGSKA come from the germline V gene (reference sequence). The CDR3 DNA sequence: TGCAGTGCTAGAGTGGAGACAGGGGCAAATTCACCCCTCCACTTT. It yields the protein CSARVETGANSPLHF.

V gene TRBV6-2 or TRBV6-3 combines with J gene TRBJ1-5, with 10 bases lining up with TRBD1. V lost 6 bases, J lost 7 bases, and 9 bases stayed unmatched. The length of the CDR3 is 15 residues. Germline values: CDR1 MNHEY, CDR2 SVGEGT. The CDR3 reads CASRRRQGADQPQHF. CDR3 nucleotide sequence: TGTGCCAGCAGACGAAGACAGGGGGCGGACCAGCCCCAGCATTTT.

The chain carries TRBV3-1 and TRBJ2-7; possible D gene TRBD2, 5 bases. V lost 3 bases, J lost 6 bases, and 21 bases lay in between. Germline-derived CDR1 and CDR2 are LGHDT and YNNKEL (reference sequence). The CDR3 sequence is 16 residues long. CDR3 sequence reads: CASSQAVLEYSSEQYF. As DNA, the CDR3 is TGTGCCAGCAGCCAGGCCGTACTAGAGTACTCTAGCGAGCAGTACTTC.

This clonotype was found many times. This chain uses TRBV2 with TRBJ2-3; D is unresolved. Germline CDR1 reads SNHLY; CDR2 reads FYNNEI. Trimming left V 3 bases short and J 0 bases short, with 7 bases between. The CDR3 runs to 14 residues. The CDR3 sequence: CASSESGSTDTQYF. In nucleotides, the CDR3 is TGTGCCAGCAGTGAGTCTGGGAGCACAGATACGCAGTATTTT.

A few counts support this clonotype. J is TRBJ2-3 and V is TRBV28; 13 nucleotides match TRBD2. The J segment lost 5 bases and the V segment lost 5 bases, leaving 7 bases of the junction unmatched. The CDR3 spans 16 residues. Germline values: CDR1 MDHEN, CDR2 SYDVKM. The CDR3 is CASSRTSGSNIDTQYF. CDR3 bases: TGTGCCAGCAGTCGGACTAGCGGGAGTAATATAGATACGCAGTATTTT. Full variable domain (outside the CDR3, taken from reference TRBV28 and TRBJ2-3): DVKVTQSSRYLVKRTGEKVFLECVQDMDHENMFWYRQDPGLGLRLIYFSYDVKMKEKGDIPEGYSVSREKKERFSLILESASTNQTSMYLCASSRTSGSNIDTQYFGPGTRLTVL.

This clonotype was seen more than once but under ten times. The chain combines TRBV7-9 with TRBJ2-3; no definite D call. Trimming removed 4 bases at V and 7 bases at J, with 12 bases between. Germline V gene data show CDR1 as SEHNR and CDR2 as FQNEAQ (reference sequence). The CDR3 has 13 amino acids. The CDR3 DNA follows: TGTGCCAGCAGCTCCGAGACTGGTAATACGCAGTATTTT. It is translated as CASSSETGNTQYF.

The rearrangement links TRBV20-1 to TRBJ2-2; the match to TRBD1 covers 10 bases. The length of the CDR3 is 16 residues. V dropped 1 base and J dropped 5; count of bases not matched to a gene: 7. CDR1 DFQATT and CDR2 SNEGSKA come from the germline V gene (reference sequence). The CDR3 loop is CSARGKRTGGTGELFF. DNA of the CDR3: TGCAGTGCTAGAGGGAAAAGGACAGGGGGGACCGGGGAGCTGTTTTTT.

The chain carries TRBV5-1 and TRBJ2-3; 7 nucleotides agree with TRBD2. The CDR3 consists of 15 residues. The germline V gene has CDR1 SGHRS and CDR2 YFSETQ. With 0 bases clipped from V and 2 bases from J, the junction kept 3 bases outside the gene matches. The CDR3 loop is CASSLASGHTDTQYF. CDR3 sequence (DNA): TGCGCCAGCAGCTTGGCTAGCGGACACACAGATACGCAGTATTTT.

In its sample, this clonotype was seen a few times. As DNA, the CDR3 is TGTGCCAGCTCACCAATAGGAAATGAGCAGTTCTTC. Protein: CASSPIGNEQFF. The chain carries TRBV18 and TRBJ2-1; no clear D gene. Germline lookup yields CDR1 KGHSH and CDR2 LQKENI. V gave up 2 bases and J gave up 7 bases, with 6 bases separating them. This CDR3 is 12 amino acids long.

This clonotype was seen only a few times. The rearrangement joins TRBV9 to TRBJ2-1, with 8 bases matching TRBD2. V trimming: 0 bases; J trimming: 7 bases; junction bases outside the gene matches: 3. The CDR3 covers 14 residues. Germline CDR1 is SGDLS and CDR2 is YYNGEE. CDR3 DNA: TGTGCCAGCAGCGTAGGCGCGGGGGGTAATGAGCAGTTCTTC. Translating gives CASSVGAGGNEQFF.

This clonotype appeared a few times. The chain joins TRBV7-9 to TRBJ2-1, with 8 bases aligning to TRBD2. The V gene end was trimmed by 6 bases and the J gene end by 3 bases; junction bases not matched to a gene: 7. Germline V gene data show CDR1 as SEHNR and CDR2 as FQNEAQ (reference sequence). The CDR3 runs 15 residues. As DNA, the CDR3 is TGTGCCAGCAGAGATAGCGGGGCCGGCTACAATGAGCAGTTCTTC. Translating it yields CASRDSGAGYNEQFF.

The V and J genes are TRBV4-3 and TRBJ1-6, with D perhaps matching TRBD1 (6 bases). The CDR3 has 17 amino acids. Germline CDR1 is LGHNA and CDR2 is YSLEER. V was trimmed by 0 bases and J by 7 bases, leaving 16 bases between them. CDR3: CASSQERTERWNSPLHF. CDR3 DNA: TGCGCCAGCAGCCAAGAGAGGACAGAGAGATGGAATTCACCCCTCCACTTT.

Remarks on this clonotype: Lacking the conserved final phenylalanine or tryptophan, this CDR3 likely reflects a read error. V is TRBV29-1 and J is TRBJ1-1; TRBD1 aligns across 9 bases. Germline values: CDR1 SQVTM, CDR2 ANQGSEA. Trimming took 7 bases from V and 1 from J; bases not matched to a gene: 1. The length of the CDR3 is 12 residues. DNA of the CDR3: TGCAGCGGGGGACAGGGGAACACTGAAGCTTTCCTT. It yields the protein CSGGQGNTEAFL.

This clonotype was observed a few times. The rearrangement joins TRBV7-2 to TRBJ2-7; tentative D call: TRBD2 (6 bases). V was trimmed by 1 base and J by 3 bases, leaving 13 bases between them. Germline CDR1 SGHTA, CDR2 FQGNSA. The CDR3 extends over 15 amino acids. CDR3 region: CASSLERGKDYEQYF. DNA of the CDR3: TGTGCCAGCAGCTTAGAACGGGGGAAAGACTACGAGCAGTACTTC. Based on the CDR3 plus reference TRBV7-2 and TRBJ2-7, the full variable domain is GAGVSQSPSNKVTEKGKDVELRCDPISGHTALYWYRQSLGQGLEFLIYFQGNSAPDKSGLPSDRFSAERTGGSVSTLTIQRTQQEDSAVYLCASSLERGKDYEQYFGPGTRLTVT.